The clone carrying this T cell receptor beta chain was counted between two and nine times. The antigen remains unidentified. The TCR library protocol was used to attach unique molecular identifiers. These identifiers were attached to individual cDNA molecules. TCRdb re-called the 5' RACE reads with MiXCR, one entry per CDR3 protein. The data contain roughly 56,000 distinct CDR3 sequences, 7.5% to 9.5% of them singletons. V trimming: 0 bases; J trimming: 4 bases; junction bases outside the gene matches: 13. Germline V gives CDR1 SGHRS, CDR2 YFSETQ. The CDR3 runs 17 residues. The data belong to a study of early T cells in non-severe SARS-CoV-2 infection. Broader study findings: Using VDJdb, the matching emphasized anti-spike CD8 responses while missing private and CD4 specificities.

What was sequenced was whole blood. This chain connects TRBV5-1 to TRBJ2-7; 7 positions agree with TRBD1. The TCR comes from an adult who was a healthcare worker with PCR-confirmed SARS-CoV-2 infection or an uninfected control (not recorded which). The CDR3 DNA sequence: TGCGCCAGCAGCTTGGTCCCCACCGACAGGGTTGGATACGAGCAGTACTTC. Its protein product is CASSLVPTDRVGYEQYF. The full variable domain, in which reference TRBV5-1 and TRBJ2-7 provide the parts outside the CDR3, is KAGVTQTPRYLIKTRGQQVTLSCSPISGHRSVSWYQQTPGQGLQFLFEYFSETQRNKGNFPGRFSGRQFSNSRSEMNVSTLELGDSALYLCASSLVPTDRVGYEQYFGPGTRLTVT.